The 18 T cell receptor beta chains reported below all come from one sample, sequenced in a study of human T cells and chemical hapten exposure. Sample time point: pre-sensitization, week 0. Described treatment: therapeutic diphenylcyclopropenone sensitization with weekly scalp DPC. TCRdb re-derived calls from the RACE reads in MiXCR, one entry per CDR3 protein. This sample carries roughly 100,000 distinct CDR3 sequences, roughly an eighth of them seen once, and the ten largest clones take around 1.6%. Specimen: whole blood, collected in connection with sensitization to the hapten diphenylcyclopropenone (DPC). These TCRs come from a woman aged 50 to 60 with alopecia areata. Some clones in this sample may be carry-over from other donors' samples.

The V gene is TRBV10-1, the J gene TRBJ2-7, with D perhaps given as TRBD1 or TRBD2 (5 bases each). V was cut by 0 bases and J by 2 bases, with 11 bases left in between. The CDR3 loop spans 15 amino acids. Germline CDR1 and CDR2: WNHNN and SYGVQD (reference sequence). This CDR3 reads CASSESSRGPYEQYF. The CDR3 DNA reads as TGCGCCAGCAGTGAGTCGTCCCGGGGACCCTACGAGCAGTACTTC.

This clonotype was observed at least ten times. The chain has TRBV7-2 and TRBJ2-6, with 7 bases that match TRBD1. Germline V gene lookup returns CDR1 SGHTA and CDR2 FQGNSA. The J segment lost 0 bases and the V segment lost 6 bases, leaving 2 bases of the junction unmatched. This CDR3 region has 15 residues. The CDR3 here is CASSPGGSGANVLTF. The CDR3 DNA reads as TGTGCCAGCAGTCCAGGGGGCTCTGGGGCCAACGTCCTGACTTTC.

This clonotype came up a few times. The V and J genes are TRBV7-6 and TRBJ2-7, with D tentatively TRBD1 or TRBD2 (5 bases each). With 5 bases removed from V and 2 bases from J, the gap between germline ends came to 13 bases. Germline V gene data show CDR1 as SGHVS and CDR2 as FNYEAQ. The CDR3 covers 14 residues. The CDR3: CASSPGAVTYEQYF. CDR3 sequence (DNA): TGTGCCAGCAGCCCCGGGGCAGTCACCTACGAGCAGTACTTC.

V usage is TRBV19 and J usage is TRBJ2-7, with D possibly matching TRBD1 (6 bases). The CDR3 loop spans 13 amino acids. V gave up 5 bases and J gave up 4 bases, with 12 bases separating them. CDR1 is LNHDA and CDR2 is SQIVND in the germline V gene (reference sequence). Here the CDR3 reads CASSGQGHYEQYF. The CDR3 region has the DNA TGTGCCAGTAGTGGGCAGGGACATTACGAGCAGTACTTC.

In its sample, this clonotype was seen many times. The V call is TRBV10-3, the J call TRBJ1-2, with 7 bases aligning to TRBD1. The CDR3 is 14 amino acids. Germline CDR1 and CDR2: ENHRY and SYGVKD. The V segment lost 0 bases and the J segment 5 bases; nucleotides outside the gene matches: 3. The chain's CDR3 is CAISESGQTYGYTF. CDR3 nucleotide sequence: TGTGCCATCAGTGAGTCGGGACAGACATATGGCTACACCTTC.

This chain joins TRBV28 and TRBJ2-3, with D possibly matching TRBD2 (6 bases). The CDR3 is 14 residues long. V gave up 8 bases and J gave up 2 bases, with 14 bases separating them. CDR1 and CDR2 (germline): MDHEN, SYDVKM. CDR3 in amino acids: CASRSRGTTDTQYF. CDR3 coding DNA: TGTGCCAGCCGCTCCCGGGGGACCACAGATACGCAGTATTTT.

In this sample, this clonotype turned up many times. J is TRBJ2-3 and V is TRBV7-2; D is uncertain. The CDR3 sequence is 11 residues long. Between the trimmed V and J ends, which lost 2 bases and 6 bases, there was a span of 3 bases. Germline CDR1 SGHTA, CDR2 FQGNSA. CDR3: CASSLLDTQYF. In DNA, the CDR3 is TGTGCCAGCAGCTTACTGGATACGCAGTATTTT.

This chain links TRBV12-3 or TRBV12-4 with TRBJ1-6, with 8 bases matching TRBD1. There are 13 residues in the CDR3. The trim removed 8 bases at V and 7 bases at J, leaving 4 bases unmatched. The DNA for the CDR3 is TGTGCCAGCCTACGACAGGGGAATTCACCCCTCCACTTT. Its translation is CASLRQGNSPLHF.

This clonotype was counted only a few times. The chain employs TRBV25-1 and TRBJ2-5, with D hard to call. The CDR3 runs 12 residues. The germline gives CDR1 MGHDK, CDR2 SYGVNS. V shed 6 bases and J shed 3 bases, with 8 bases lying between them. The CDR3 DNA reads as TGTGCCAGCAGGTGGGGTGAAGAGACCCAGTACTTC. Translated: CASRWGEETQYF. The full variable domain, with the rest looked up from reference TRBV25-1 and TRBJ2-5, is EADIYQTPRYLVIGTGKKITLECSQTMGHDKMYWYQQDPGMELHLIHYSYGVNSTEKGDLSSESTVSRIRTEHFPLTLESARPSHTSQYLCASRWGEETQYFGPGTRLLVL.

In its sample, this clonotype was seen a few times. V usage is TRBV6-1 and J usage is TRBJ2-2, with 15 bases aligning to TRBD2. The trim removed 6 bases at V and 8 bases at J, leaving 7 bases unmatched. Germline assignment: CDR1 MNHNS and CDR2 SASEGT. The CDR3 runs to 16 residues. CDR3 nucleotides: TGTGCCAGCAGACACACCGGGACTAGCGGGAGGGGGGAGCTGTTTTTT. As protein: CASRHTGTSGRGELFF.

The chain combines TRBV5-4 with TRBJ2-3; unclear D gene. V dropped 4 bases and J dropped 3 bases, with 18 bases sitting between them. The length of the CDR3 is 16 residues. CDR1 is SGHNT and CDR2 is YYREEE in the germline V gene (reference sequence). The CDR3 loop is CASSPRQDIRTDTQYF. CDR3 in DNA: TGTGCCAGCAGCCCCCGCCAGGATATAAGGACAGATACGCAGTATTTT.

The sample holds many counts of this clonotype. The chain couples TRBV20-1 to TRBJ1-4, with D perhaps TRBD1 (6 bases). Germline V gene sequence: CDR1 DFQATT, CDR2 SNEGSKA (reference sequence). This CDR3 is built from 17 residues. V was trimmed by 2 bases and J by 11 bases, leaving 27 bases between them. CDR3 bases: TGCAGTGCTAGACAATACATTCCGGGACAATTAATGAGGAAACTGTTTTTT. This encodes CSARQYIPGQLMRKLFF.

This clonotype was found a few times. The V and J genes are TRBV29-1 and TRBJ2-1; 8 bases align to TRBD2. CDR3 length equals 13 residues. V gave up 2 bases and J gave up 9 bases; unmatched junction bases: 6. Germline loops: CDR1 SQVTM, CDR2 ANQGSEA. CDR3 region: CSVESRTSSEQFF. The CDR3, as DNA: TGCAGCGTTGAAAGCCGGACTAGCAGTGAGCAGTTCTTC.

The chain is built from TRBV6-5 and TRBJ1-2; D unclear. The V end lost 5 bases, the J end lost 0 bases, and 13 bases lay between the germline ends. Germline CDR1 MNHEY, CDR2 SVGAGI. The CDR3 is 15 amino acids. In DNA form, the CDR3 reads TGTGCCAGCAGTGCGCGGACCGGGGCTAACTATGGCTACACCTTC. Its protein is CASSARTGANYGYTF.

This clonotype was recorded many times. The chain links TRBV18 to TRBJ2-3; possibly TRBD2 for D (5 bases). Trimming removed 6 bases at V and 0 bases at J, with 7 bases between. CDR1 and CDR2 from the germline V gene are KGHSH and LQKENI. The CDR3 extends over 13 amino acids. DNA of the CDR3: TGTGCCAGCTCGCCGGGAAGCACAGATACGCAGTATTTT. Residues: CASSPGSTDTQYF.

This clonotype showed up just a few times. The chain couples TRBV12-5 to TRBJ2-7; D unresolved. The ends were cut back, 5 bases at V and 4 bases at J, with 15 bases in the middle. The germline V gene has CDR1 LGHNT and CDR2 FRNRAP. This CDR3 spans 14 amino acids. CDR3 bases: TGTGCTAGTGGTAGAGGTAGGATTTTTTACGAGCAGTACTTC. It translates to CASGRGRIFYEQYF. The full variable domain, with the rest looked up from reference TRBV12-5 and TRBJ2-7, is DARVTQTPRHKVTEMGQEVTMRCQPILGHNTVFWYRQTMMQGLELLAYFRNRAPLDDSGMPKDRFSAEMPDATLATLKIQPSEPRDSAVYFCASGRGRIFYEQYFGPGTRLTVT.

The CDR3 here is CASSQESRQTYEQYF. The CDR3 nucleotides read TGCGCCAGCAGCCAAGAGTCGAGACAGACCTACGAGCAGTACTTC. The chain joins TRBV4-1 to TRBJ2-7, with a tentative D call TRBD1 (5 bases). The germline CDR1 and CDR2 sequences are MGHRA and YSYEKL. The germline V and J ends were trimmed by 0 bases and 2 bases, with 11 bases remaining between them. CDR3 length equals 15 residues.

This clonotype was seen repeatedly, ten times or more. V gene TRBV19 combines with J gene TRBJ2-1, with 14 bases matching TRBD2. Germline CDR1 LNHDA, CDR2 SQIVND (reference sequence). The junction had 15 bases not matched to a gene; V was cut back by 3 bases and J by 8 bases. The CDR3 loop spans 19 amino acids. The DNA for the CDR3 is TGTGCCAGTAGTATTGGGACTAGCGGGAGAACTATCTTGGAGGATGAGCAGTTCTTC. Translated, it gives CASSIGTSGRTILEDEQFF.